These 9 T cell receptor beta chains were all obtained from the same sample, sequenced in a study of beta chain features in type 1 diabetes. Study-wide results and limits: TCRB CDR3 length was moderately but significantly reduced in all four CD4+ subsets of Type 1 diabetes patients.

The whole isolated RNA underwent reverse transcription, so sequencing captured expressed TCRB transcripts. TCRdb keeps only in-frame clones here, not all; method: immunoSEQ multiplex PCR. The sample contains roughly 340,000 clones, around 12% of which appear only once. Their antigens are not known. Sequenced material: naive CD4+ T cells from blood. The receptors were sampled from a woman aged 18-29 years with type 1 diabetes.

This chain connects TRBV5-6 to TRBJ2-7; possible D gene TRBD1, 6 bases. The germline V gene encodes CDR1 SGHDT and CDR2 YYEEEE. The CDR3 has 14 amino acids. Trimming took 4 bases from V and 7 from J, leaving 18 bases between them. In DNA, the CDR3 is TGTGCCAGCAGCCCCGCTGGGGGCCTACGAGAGCAGTACTTC. Residues: CASSPAGGLREQYF.

A remark on this clone: This specimen includes other DNA sequences encoding the same CDR3. The rearrangement links TRBV30 to TRBJ2-7; D unclear. The V and J ends lost 0 bases and 3 bases respectively, with 9 bases between them. CDR3 length equals 13 residues. The V gene's germline CDR1 is GTSNPN and CDR2 SVGIG (reference sequence). CDR3 coding DNA: TGTGCCTGGAGTGTCGGCGGAAACTACGAGCAGTACTTC. It codes for CAWSVGGNYEQYF.

This clone appeared a few times. The rearrangement uses TRBV30 and TRBJ1-5; 7 bases match TRBD1. CDR1 GTSNPN and CDR2 SVGIG come from the germline V gene (reference sequence). The CDR3 length is 13 residues. J was trimmed by 6 bases and V by 1 base; bases with no gene match: 3. The CDR3 spells CAWSAGGSQPQHF. For the CDR3, the DNA is TGTGCCTGGAGTGCAGGGGGGAGTCAGCCCCAGCATTTT.

This clone was seen a handful of times. The chain employs TRBV29-1 and TRBJ1-1; TRBD1 agrees at 8 bases. The CDR3 sequence is 14 residues long. J was trimmed by 4 bases and V by 3 bases; bases with no gene match: 7. Germline CDR1 reads SQVTM; CDR2 reads ANQGSEA. CDR3 protein: CSVEGRGHSTEAFF. CDR3 nucleotide sequence: TGCAGCGTTGAGGGCAGGGGGCATAGCACTGAAGCTTTCTTT.

This clone has more than one count but fewer than ten. The chain couples TRBV14 to TRBJ2-2; 10 nucleotides match TRBD1. CDR3 length: 15 residues. The V and J ends lost 6 bases and 5 bases, in that order; junction bases with no gene match: 6. Germline CDR1 is SGHDN and CDR2 is FVKESK. CDR3 sequence: CASRTGTGVTGELFF. The CDR3 coding sequence is TGTGCCAGCAGAACCGGGACAGGGGTTACCGGGGAGCTGTTTTTT.

This clone was seen a few times. The chain employs TRBV19 and TRBJ1-2; D perhaps matches TRBD1 (5 bases). Per the germline V gene, CDR1 is LNHDA and CDR2 is SQIVND (reference sequence). This CDR3 is built from 12 residues. V gave up 5 bases and J gave up 5 bases, with 9 bases separating them. The CDR3 DNA sequence: TGTGCCAGTAGTGTGCGGGGGTATGGCTACACCTTC. As protein: CASSVRGYGYTF.

V is TRBV5-1 and J is TRBJ2-1; no firm D call. The V and J ends lost 4 bases and 9 bases respectively, with 8 bases between them. CDR3 length: 11 amino acids. The germline CDR1 and CDR2 sequences are SGHRS and YFSETQ. This CDR3 reads CASSALSEQFF. The CDR3 DNA sequence: TGCGCCAGCAGCGCCCTCAGTGAGCAGTTCTTC.

DNA of the CDR3: TGTGCCAGCAGCTTGGGAGGCCGGTCGATTGGGGGGTTCAATGAGCAGTTCTTC. As protein: CASSLGGRSIGGFNEQFF. The rearrangement joins TRBV7-9 to TRBJ2-1, with D perhaps matching TRBD2 (6 bases). V dropped 3 bases and J dropped 6 bases, with 24 bases sitting between them. The CDR3 length is 18 residues. Germline lookup yields CDR1 SEHNR and CDR2 FQNEAQ (reference sequence).

This clone was seen more than once but under ten times. This sequence joins TRBV7-2 and TRBJ2-7, with 7 bases matching TRBD2. J lost 0 bases, V lost 3 bases, and 2 bases had no gene match. This CDR3 is 14 amino acids long. Germline V gene lookup returns CDR1 SGHTA and CDR2 FQGNSA. The CDR3 DNA reads TGTGCCAGCAGCTTCCAGCGGGACTCCTACGAGCAGTACTTC. Its translation: CASSFQRDSYEQYF.